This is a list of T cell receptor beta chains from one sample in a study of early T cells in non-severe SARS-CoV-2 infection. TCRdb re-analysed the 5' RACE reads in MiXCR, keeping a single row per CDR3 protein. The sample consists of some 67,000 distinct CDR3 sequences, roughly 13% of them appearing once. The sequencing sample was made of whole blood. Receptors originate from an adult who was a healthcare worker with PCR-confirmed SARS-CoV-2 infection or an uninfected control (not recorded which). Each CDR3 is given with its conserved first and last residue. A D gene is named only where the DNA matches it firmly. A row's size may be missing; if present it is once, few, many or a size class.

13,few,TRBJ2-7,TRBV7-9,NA,TGTGCCAGCAGCATCCAGGGCCAGAGGAAGCAGTACTTC,CASSIQGQRKQYF
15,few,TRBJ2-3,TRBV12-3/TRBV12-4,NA,TGTGCCAGCAGCTCCGGGACGCTCCTGACAGATACGCAGTATTTT,CASSSGTLLTDTQYF
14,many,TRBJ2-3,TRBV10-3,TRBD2,TGTGCCATCGGGACTAGCCTCAGAGGAGATACGCAGTATTTT,CAIGTSLRGDTQYF
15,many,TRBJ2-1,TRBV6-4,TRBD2,TGTGCCAGCAGTGTAGGGACTAGCGGGGGCAATGAGCAGTTCTTC,CASSVGTSGGNEQFF
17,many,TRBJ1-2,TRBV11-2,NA,TGTGCCAGCAGCCCCACCCGTGTCCGACTCAACCAGGACGGCTACACCTTC,CASSPTRVRLNQDGYTF
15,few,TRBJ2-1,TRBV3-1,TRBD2,TGTGCCAGCAGCCGGGGACTAGCGGGGGCCAATGAGCAGTTCTTC,CASSRGLAGANEQFF
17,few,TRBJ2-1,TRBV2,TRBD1,TGTGCCACCCCCGGGACAGGGGAGTCTCCAACAATCGGTGAGCAGTTCTTC,CATPGTGESPTIGEQFF
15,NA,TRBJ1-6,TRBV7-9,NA,TGTGCCAGCAGCTTAGTGGCAGGGAATAATTCACCCCTCCACTTT,CASSLVAGNNSPLHF
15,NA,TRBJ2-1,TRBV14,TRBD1,TGTGCCAGCAGCCGCCGGGACAGGGGACTCAATGAGCAGTTCTTC,CASSRRDRGLNEQFF
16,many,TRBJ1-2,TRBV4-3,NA,TGCGCCAGCAGCCAAGGGGGAGACTTGGACGACTATGGCTACACCTTC,CASSQGGDLDDYGYTF
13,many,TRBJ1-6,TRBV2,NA,TGTGCCAGCAGGGGACGGATTAATTCACCCCTCCACTTT,CASRGRINSPLHF
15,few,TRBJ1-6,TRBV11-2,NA,TGTGCCAGCAGCTTAGACCTACCGGGGATTTCACCCCTCCACTTT,CASSLDLPGISPLHF
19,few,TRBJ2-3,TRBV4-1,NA,TGCGCCAGCAGCCAAGGGGGAGCCGGGGGGCCTATGAGCACAGATACGCAGTATTTT,CASSQGGAGGPMSTDTQYF
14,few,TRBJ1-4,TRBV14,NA,TGTGCCAGCAGCCGATCAAGGTCTTACGAAAAACTGTTTTTT,CASSRSRSYEKLFF
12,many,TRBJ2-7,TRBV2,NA,TGTGCCAGCAGTTCAGACACTTACGAGCAGTACTTC,CASSSDTYEQYF
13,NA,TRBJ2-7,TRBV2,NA,TGTGCCAGCAGCCCCGTCGGGGGCAGCGAGCAGTACTTC,CASSPVGGSEQYF
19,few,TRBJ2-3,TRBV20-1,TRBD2,TGCAGTGCTCCGGCCCTTTGGACTAGCGGGGGGGCGTTCACAGATACGCAGTATTTT,CSAPALWTSGGAFTDTQYF
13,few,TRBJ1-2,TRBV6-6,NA,TGTGCCAGCAGTTACTCAGAGACAGTTCGCTACACCTTC,CASSYSETVRYTF
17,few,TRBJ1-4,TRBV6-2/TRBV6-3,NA,TGTGCCAGCAGTTACGAGACACGGAAAGCGGGTAATGAAAAACTGTTTTTT,CASSYETRKAGNEKLFF
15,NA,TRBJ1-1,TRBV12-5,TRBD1,TGTGCTAGTGGTTCCCGGGGACAGGGGAACACTGAAGCTTTCTTT,CASGSRGQGNTEAFF
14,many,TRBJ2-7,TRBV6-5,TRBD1,TGTGCCAGCAGTTACGGGACAGGGAGGAACGAGCAGTACTTC,CASSYGTGRNEQYF
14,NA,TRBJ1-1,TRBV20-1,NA,TGCAGTGCTAGAGATCGTCGCGGCCCCACTGAAGCTTTCTTT,CSARDRRGPTEAFF
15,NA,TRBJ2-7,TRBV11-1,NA,TGTGCCAGCAGCTTAGAACGAGGGACTCTGTTCGAGCAGTACTTC,CASSLERGTLFEQYF
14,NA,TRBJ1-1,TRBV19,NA,TGTGCCAGTAGTATTCAGATCGTGGACACTGAAGCTTTCTTT,CASSIQIVDTEAFF
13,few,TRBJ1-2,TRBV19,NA,TGTGCCACCAACCTTAACGGGGACCGAGAGTACACCTTC,CATNLNGDREYTF